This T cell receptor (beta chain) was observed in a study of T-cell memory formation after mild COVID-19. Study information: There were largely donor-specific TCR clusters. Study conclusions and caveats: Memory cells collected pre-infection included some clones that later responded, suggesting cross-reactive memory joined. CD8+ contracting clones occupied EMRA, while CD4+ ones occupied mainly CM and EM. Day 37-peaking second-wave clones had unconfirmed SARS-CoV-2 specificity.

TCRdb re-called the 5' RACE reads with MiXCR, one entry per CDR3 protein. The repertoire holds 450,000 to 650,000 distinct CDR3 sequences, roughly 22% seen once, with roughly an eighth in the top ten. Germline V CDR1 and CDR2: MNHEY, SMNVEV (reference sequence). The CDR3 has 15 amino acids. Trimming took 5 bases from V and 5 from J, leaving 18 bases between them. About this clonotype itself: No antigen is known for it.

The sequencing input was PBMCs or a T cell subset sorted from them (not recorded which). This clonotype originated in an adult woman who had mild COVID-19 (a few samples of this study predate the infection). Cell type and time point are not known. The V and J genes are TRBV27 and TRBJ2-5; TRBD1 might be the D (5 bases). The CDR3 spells CASSPSVTGAETQYF. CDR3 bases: TGTGCCAGCAGTCCCTCAGTGACTGGGGCGGAGACCCAGTACTTC.